This TCR beta chain is drawn from a study of blood T cell repertoires in COVID-19. Study context: Samples taken during acute and convalescent COVID-19 were collected in the United States, Italy and Spain. T cells, B-cell-depleted T cells, or PBMCs provided the cDNA or gDNA that served as material.

This CDR3 spans 14 amino acids. Between the trimmed V and J ends, which lost 5 bases and 3 bases, there was a span of 13 bases. Germline lookup yields CDR1 LNHNV and CDR2 YYDKDF (reference sequence). Per the study methods: The authors estimated nucleated cell counts from reference gene primer amplification. The table came from immunoSEQ multiplex PCR; TCRdb's copy has only in-frame clones and leaves some out. V and J calls and clone size are as listed in that table; D and trimming were resolved from the DNA. Of over 65,000 clones in the sample, 81% were seen once. Sequenced sample: peripheral blood. The chain uses TRBV15 and TRBJ1-1; D is possibly TRBD1 (5 bases). The receptor was derived from a man older than 75 with acute or convalescent COVID-19. CDR3 sequence reads: CATSGTRGDTEAFF. The CDR3 nucleotides read TGTGCCACCAGCGGCACCCGGGGGGACACTGAAGCTTTCTTT. The whole variable domain, remainder taken from reference TRBV15 and TRBJ1-1, is DAMVIQNPRYQVTQFGKPVTLSCSQTLNHNVMYWYQQKSSQAPKLLFHYYDKDFNNEADTPDNFQSRRPNTSFCFLDIRSPGLGDTAMYLCATSGTRGDTEAFFGQGTRLTVV.